These 4 T cell receptor beta chains came from one sample sequenced in a study of regulatory and conventional T cells in RAG deficiency. Sequencing used immunoSEQ multiplex PCR; TCRdb keeps in-frame clones, though not all of them. This table has around 25,000 clones, 95% to 96% appearing once. Blood CD4+ CD25-low CD127-high conventional T cells supplied the genomic DNA template. The same sample was also studied in work on regulatory T cells. Per that study: Amplification used 52 TRBV primers and 13 TRBJ primers.

Sequences were obtained from CD25- CD4+ T cells sorted from blood. These receptors were collected from a human donor in good health.

The rearrangement joins TRBV9 to TRBJ2-7; 10 nucleotides match TRBD1. With 4 bases clipped from V and 4 bases from J, the junction kept 8 bases outside the gene matches. Germline V gene lookup returns CDR1 SGDLS and CDR2 YYNGEE. CDR3 size: 15 residues. Written as DNA, the CDR3 is TGTGCCAGCAGCTCAGGCGGACAGGGGGTATACGAGCAGTACTTC. Protein sequence: CASSSGGQGVYEQYF.

V usage is TRBV11-3 and J usage is TRBJ2-1, with 7 nucleotides matching TRBD2. CDR1 SGHNT and CDR2 YENEEA come from the germline V gene. V gave up 2 bases and J gave up 7 bases; unmatched junction bases: 8. The CDR3 consists of 15 residues. The CDR3 DNA sequence: TGTGCCAGCAGCTTATTGGAGCGGGGTCTTAATGAGCAGTTCTTC. It codes for CASSLLERGLNEQFF.

The chain has TRBV19 and TRBJ1-2; TRBD1 aligns across 9 bases. V shed 6 bases, J shed 4 bases, and the junction held 9 bases outside the gene matches. Germline lookup yields CDR1 LNHDA and CDR2 SQIVND (reference sequence). The CDR3 contains 15 residues. The CDR3 reads CASRKTLTGGYGYTF. CDR3 in DNA: TGTGCCAGTAGGAAAACCTTGACAGGGGGCTATGGCTACACCTTC.

CDR3 DNA: TGTGCCAGCAGCCGGACTAGCGGGGGGTACTACAATGAGCAGTTCTTC. This codes for CASSRTSGGYYNEQFF. V usage is TRBV5-5 and J usage is TRBJ2-1; 14 nucleotides line up with TRBD2. V was pared by 4 bases and J by 3 bases, with 3 bases of the junction left unmatched. In germline, CDR1 is SGHKS, CDR2 YYEKEE (reference sequence). The CDR3 consists of 16 residues.